Below, 26 T cell receptor beta chains from the same sample are listed, as sequenced in a study of early T cells in non-severe SARS-CoV-2 infection. TCRdb reprocessed the 5' RACE reads via MiXCR and lists one record per CDR3 protein. The sample consists of approximately 75,000 distinct CDR3 sequences, about 15% of them appearing once. Sequencing was performed on whole blood, taken at baseline. The receptor set was obtained from an adult who was a healthcare worker with PCR-confirmed SARS-CoV-2 infection or an uninfected control (not recorded which).

This clonotype has more than one count but fewer than ten. V usage is TRBV27 and J usage is TRBJ2-7, with 8 bases identical to TRBD2. The V gene end was trimmed by 5 bases and the J gene end by 6 bases; junction bases not matched to a gene: 12. Germline V gene sequence: CDR1 MNHEY, CDR2 SMNVEV (reference sequence). CDR3 length: 15 amino acids. This CDR3 reads CASSAYRGGRGEQYF. CDR3 DNA sequence: TGTGCCAGCAGTGCCTATCGCGGGGGGCGGGGCGAGCAGTACTTC.

The sample holds many counts of this clonotype. This rearrangement joins TRBV12-3 or TRBV12-4 to TRBJ1-2; 8 bases align to TRBD1. J gave up 1 base and V 5 bases, and 9 bases lay outside the gene matches. The length of the CDR3 is 16 residues. The CDR3 DNA is TGTGCCAGCAGTCGGGGGACAGGTCCCCTTAACTATGGCTACACCTTC. As protein: CASSRGTGPLNYGYTF.

This clonotype was seen ten or more times. The chain couples TRBV29-1 to TRBJ1-1, with 10 bases matching TRBD1. CDR1 is SQVTM and CDR2 is ANQGSEA in the germline V gene. After removal of 7 bases from V and 7 bases from J, the junction contained 6 bases not matched to a gene. The CDR3 contains 12 residues. CDR3 amino acids: CSGGTGENEAFF. The CDR3 DNA reads TGCAGCGGTGGGACAGGGGAAAATGAAGCTTTCTTT.

In this sample, this clonotype turned up many times. V usage is TRBV29-1 and J usage is TRBJ2-7; 7 nucleotides agree with TRBD1. Germline V gives CDR1 SQVTM, CDR2 ANQGSEA. V was pared by 2 bases and J by 0 bases, with 10 bases of the junction left unmatched. The CDR3 totals 16 residues. The CDR3 DNA follows: TGCAGCGTTGAACCCACGGCAGGGGACAGCTCCTACGAGCAGTACTTC. It encodes CSVEPTAGDSSYEQYF.

This clonotype has only a few counts. The V gene is TRBV24-1, the J gene TRBJ2-3; D not certain. From germline, CDR1 is KGHDR and CDR2 SFDVKD. The V end was cut by 3 bases, the J end by 2 bases, with 11 bases between. The CDR3 length is 15 residues. The CDR3: CATSDVGSPTDTQYF. For the CDR3, the DNA is TGTGCCACCAGTGATGTAGGAAGCCCCACAGATACGCAGTATTTT.

This clonotype was observed a handful of times. The V gene is TRBV3-1, the J gene TRBJ1-1; D unclear. CDR3 length equals 13 residues. Germline V gene lookup returns CDR1 LGHDT and CDR2 YNNKEL (reference sequence). With 2 bases removed from V and 4 bases from J, the gap between germline ends came to 8 bases. Here the CDR3 DNA reads TGTGCCAGCAGCCAATATGAGAGCACTGAAGCTTTCTTT. Translating it yields CASSQYESTEAFF.

This clonotype was seen a handful of times. V gene TRBV25-1 combines with J gene TRBJ2-7; D may match TRBD1 or TRBD2 (5 bases each). CDR1 and CDR2 (germline): MGHDK, SYGVNS. The CDR3 spans 13 residues. Trimming took off 4 bases at V and 7 bases at J, with 14 bases between the two ends. CDR3 sequence (DNA): TGTGCCAGCAGTGGAGGGGACCTCGGGGAGCAGTACTTC. Residues: CASSGGDLGEQYF.

This chain links TRBV27 with TRBJ2-7; 9 bases are shared with TRBD1. V was clipped by 5 bases and J by 4 bases; unmatched bases: 9. The CDR3 sequence is 15 residues long. Germline V gives CDR1 MNHEY, CDR2 SMNVEV (reference sequence). The CDR3 bases are TGTGCCAGCAGTACAGACAGGGGGGAAGGATACGAGCAGTACTTC. Protein product: CASSTDRGEGYEQYF.

This clonotype occurred many times. The rearrangement joins TRBV28 to TRBJ2-1, with D possibly matching TRBD2 (7 bases). The CDR3 contains 16 residues. Germline V CDR1 and CDR2: MDHEN, SYDVKM. Trimming took 4 bases from V and 5 from J, leaving 18 bases between them. CDR3 in amino acids: CASSSQGGARHNEQFF. The CDR3, as DNA: TGTGCCAGCAGTTCACAGGGAGGGGCGCGCCACAATGAGCAGTTCTTC.

This clonotype was seen many times. This chain connects TRBV19 to TRBJ1-5; D gene unclear. The V gene lost 0 bases and the J gene lost 1 base, with 10 bases spanning the gap. There are 16 residues in the CDR3. Germline lookup yields CDR1 LNHDA and CDR2 SQIVND (reference sequence). The CDR3 here is CASSIDPPGSNQPQHF. In DNA, the CDR3 is TGTGCCAGTAGTATAGATCCGCCCGGGAGCAATCAGCCCCAGCATTTT.

This clonotype was seen repeatedly, ten times or more. This chain joins TRBV5-1 and TRBJ2-5; TRBD2 is a possible D gene (6 bases). The CDR3 consists of 14 residues. Deletions cut 3 bases from V and 4 bases from J, with 13 bases between. Looked up from germline, CDR1 is SGHRS and CDR2 is YFSETQ. The CDR3 sequence: CASSSRGGVETQYF. CDR3 nucleotide sequence: TGCGCCAGCAGCTCCCGGGGAGGCGTAGAGACCCAGTACTTC.

This clonotype was recorded a few times. This rearrangement joins TRBV27 to TRBJ1-1, with D perhaps matching TRBD1 (6 bases). Trimming stripped 8 bases from V and 0 bases from J, with 19 bases between. Germline CDR1 reads MNHEY; CDR2 reads SMNVEV (reference sequence). CDR3 length: 16 amino acids. CDR3 sequence reads: CASQLTQGAMNTEAFF. CDR3 DNA sequence: TGTGCCAGCCAATTAACACAGGGCGCGATGAACACTGAAGCTTTCTTT.

This clonotype has only one observation. A junction boundary mismatches the germline segment, possibly from a read error. The CDR3 DNA is TGCAGCGTTCAAGAGGGGGCAGCAGATACACAGTATTTT. It is translated as CSVQEGAADTQYF. The chain is built from TRBV29-1 and TRBJ2-3; 7 positions agree with TRBD1. Germline-derived CDR1 and CDR2 are SQVTM and ANQGSEA. This CDR3 is built from 13 residues.

The J gene is TRBJ2-1, the V gene TRBV7-2, with D possibly TRBD1 on 5 matching bases. Germline V gene lookup returns CDR1 SGHTA and CDR2 FQGNSA. V was pared by 2 bases and J by 0 bases, with 11 bases between. This CDR3 is built from 16 residues. The DNA of the CDR3 is TGTGCCAGCAGCTTATATGGGGCCAGCTCCTACAATGAGCAGTTCTTC. Translating it yields CASSLYGASSYNEQFF.

In its sample, this clonotype was seen many times. The rearrangement joins TRBV7-6 to TRBJ2-5; D gene unclear. CDR1 is SGHVS and CDR2 is FNYEAQ in the germline V gene. V lost 4 bases to trimming and J lost 3 bases, with 9 bases between them. This CDR3 is built from 13 residues. CDR3 amino acids: CASSSQSKETQYF. CDR3 in DNA: TGTGCCAGCAGCTCCCAGAGCAAAGAGACCCAGTACTTC.

Ten or more counts support this clonotype. The rearrangement uses TRBV5-1 and TRBJ1-2; D gene unclear. V gave up 0 bases and J gave up 6 bases, with 3 bases separating them. In germline, CDR1 is SGHRS, CDR2 YFSETQ. The CDR3 spans 11 residues. CDR3 in amino acids: CASSLEDGYTF. Here the CDR3 DNA reads TGCGCCAGCAGCTTGGAAGATGGCTACACCTTC.

This chain links TRBV29-1 with TRBJ1-2; 7 nucleotides line up with TRBD1. Trimming at V came to 6 bases and at J to 4 bases, leaving 11 bases not matched to a gene. Germline-derived CDR1 and CDR2 are SQVTM and ANQGSEA. This CDR3 has 14 residues. As DNA, the CDR3 is TGCAGCGTGGATACCTCCGGGACAGTCTATGGCTACACCTTC. Translating gives CSVDTSGTVYGYTF.

A few counts support this clonotype. J is TRBJ2-5 and V is TRBV6-1, with D possibly being TRBD2 (6 bases). In germline, CDR1 is MNHNS, CDR2 SASEGT. The CDR3 is 13 amino acids. V was trimmed by 6 bases and J by 3 bases, leaving 11 bases between them. DNA for the CDR3: TGTGCCAGCAGATATAGCGGAAAAGAGACCCAGTACTTC. It translates to CASRYSGKETQYF.

In regard to this clonotype: This may be a read error: a much more frequent sequence differs by one nucleotide. The conserved phenylalanine or tryptophan is not found at the CDR3 terminus, so this likely reflects a read error. The CDR3 DNA reads as TGCAGTGCTAGAGGGGGGAGGGCGATAGTAGAGCAGTACTAC. Amino acid sequence: CSARGGRAIVEQYY. This sequence joins TRBV20-1 and TRBJ2-7, with 7 bases matching TRBD2. This CDR3 comprises 14 residues. Trimming removed 1 base from V and 7 bases from J; junction bases left unmatched: 10. Germline V gives CDR1 DFQATT, CDR2 SNEGSKA (reference sequence).

Details on this clonotype: An end of the junction does not agree with germline; a read error may underlie this. The chain recombines TRBV7-7 with TRBJ1-5; D is uncertain. Germline lookup yields CDR1 SSHAT and CDR2 FNYEAQ (reference sequence). This CDR3 comprises 13 residues. The CDR3 is CASSLRENQPQHF. CDR3 nucleotide sequence: TGTGCTAGCAGCTTACGGGAAAATCAGCCCCAGCATTTT.

The sample holds a few counts of this clonotype. The chain carries TRBV25-1 and TRBJ2-1, with 10 bases identical to TRBD2. The J segment lost 7 bases and the V segment lost 0 bases, leaving 3 bases of the junction unmatched. CDR1 and CDR2 (germline): MGHDK, SYGVNS. This CDR3 has 15 amino acids. The CDR3 nucleotides read TGTGCCAGCAGTGAATACCAGCGGGAGGGTAATGAGCAGTTCTTC. Residues: CASSEYQREGNEQFF.

This clonotype was detected ten times or more. The CDR3 coding sequence is TGTGCCAGCGGGACTCTCGACTCCTACGAGCAGTACTTC. Encoded protein: CASGTLDSYEQYF. The rearrangement joins TRBV28 to TRBJ2-7; D possibly corresponds to TRBD2 (6 bases). Germline V CDR1 and CDR2: MDHEN, SYDVKM. V lost 8 bases to trimming and J lost 0 bases, with 11 bases between them. The CDR3 extends over 13 amino acids.

This clonotype appeared a few times. The chain links TRBV20-1 to TRBJ2-3; TRBD2 is a possible D gene (6 bases). Germline CDR1 and CDR2: DFQATT and SNEGSKA (reference sequence). Trimming removed 0 bases at V and 5 bases at J, with 12 bases between. This CDR3 comprises 14 residues. The CDR3 DNA sequence: TGCAGTGCTAGAGATATTAGCGGAGGAGATACGCAGTATTTT. It encodes CSARDISGGDTQYF.

This clonotype was seen at least ten times. The chain couples TRBV29-1 to TRBJ2-3, with TRBD1 matching 8 bases. After removal of 7 bases from V and 4 bases from J, the junction contained 7 bases not matched to a gene. Germline V gene sequence: CDR1 SQVTM, CDR2 ANQGSEA. This CDR3 region has 13 residues. The CDR3 sequence: CSGGQGRADTQYF. The CDR3 DNA sequence: TGCAGCGGCGGACAGGGCCGGGCAGATACGCAGTATTTT.

J is TRBJ1-3 and V is TRBV30; perhaps TRBD1 as D (5 bases). Between the trimmed V and J ends, which lost 1 base and 3 bases, there was a span of 7 bases. The CDR3 loop spans 13 amino acids. Germline-derived CDR1 and CDR2 are GTSNPN and SVGIG (reference sequence). As DNA, the CDR3 is TGTGCCTGGAGTGGAGGGGATGGAAACACCATATATTTT. Protein product: CAWSGGDGNTIYF.

This clonotype was detected many times. The V and J genes are TRBV18 and TRBJ2-1; the match to TRBD2 covers 7 bases. The CDR3 runs 14 residues. Trimming at V came to 6 bases and at J to 4 bases, leaving 6 bases not matched to a gene. Germline CDR1 KGHSH, CDR2 LQKENI. The CDR3 here is CASSPGRPYNEQFF. CDR3 nucleotide sequence: TGTGCCAGCTCCCCCGGGAGGCCGTACAATGAGCAGTTCTTC.